The 29 T cell receptor beta chains reported below all come from one sample, sequenced in a study of technical replicates of blood from a few donors. This table comes from immunoSEQ multiplex PCR, and its TCRdb copy is limited to in-frame clones, with some not included. The sample includes tens of thousands of clones, roughly 92% of them seen just once. Sequencing used T cells isolated from PBMCs. The receptors were sampled from a human donor in good health.

The J gene is TRBJ1-4, the V gene TRBV5-6; D unresolved. The CDR3 extends over 15 amino acids. Trimming removed 1 base at V and 3 bases at J, with 10 bases between. The germline V gene encodes CDR1 SGHDT and CDR2 YYEEEE. The DNA of the CDR3 is TGTGCCAGCAGCTTGTTCAAGCGACCTAATGAAAAACTGTTTTTT. Translation gives CASSLFKRPNEKLFF.

This chain links TRBV5-6 with TRBJ2-7; tentative D call: TRBD1 (6 bases). This CDR3 comprises 13 residues. Germline values: CDR1 SGHDT, CDR2 YYEEEE. With 4 bases removed from V and 1 base from J, the gap between germline ends came to 9 bases. CDR3 region: CASSLGQSYEQYF. The CDR3 DNA follows: TGTGCCAGCAGCCTAGGACAGTCCTACGAGCAGTACTTC.

J is TRBJ2-1 and V is TRBV11-3; perhaps TRBD1 as D (6 bases). V lost 1 base, J lost 11 bases, and 15 bases lay in between. CDR3 length equals 14 residues. CDR1 is SGHNT and CDR2 is YENEEA in the germline V gene. The CDR3 coding sequence is TGTGCCAGCAGCTTAGGAAGGACAGCCGACCAGCAGTTCTTC. Translated, it gives CASSLGRTADQQFF.

This clone was seen more than once but under ten times. The V call is TRBV7-9, the J call TRBJ2-2, with D tentatively TRBD1 (5 bases). CDR3 size: 15 residues. Germline loops: CDR1 SEHNR, CDR2 FQNEAQ (reference sequence). V was trimmed by 7 bases and J by 0 bases, leaving 12 bases between them. The DNA for the CDR3 is TGTGCCAGCAACCTCAGGGCTACGAACACCGGGGAGCTGTTTTTT. Translating gives CASNLRATNTGELFF.

The chain combines TRBV10-1 with TRBJ2-2; 7 bases map to TRBD1. After removal of 6 bases from V and 0 bases from J, the junction contained 4 bases not matched to a gene. The germline CDR1 and CDR2 sequences are WNHNN and SYGVQD (reference sequence). This CDR3 spans 15 amino acids. The CDR3 sequence is CASRGQATNTGELFF. The DNA of the CDR3 is TGCGCCAGCAGAGGACAGGCCACGAACACCGGGGAGCTGTTTTTT.

The chain carries TRBV18 and TRBJ1-4, with D maybe TRBD1 (5 bases). V was shortened by 2 bases and J by 0 bases, with 10 bases between the two germline ends. Germline lookup yields CDR1 KGHSH and CDR2 LQKENI. The CDR3 totals 16 residues. The CDR3 DNA sequence: TGTGCCAGCTCACCAGTTATCAGGGCAACTAATGAAAAACTGTTTTTT. Protein: CASSPVIRATNEKLFF.

Only one count was recorded for this clone. This chain connects TRBV27 to TRBJ1-1; TRBD1 agrees at 9 bases. Trimming at V came to 4 bases and at J to 7 bases, leaving 7 bases not matched to a gene. The V gene's germline CDR1 is MNHEY and CDR2 SMNVEV (reference sequence). This CDR3 region has 14 residues. CDR3 coding DNA: TGTGCCAGCAGTTGGGGACAGGGTAGTGGTGAAGCTTTCTTT. Translation gives CASSWGQGSGEAFF.

The chain is built from TRBV7-8 and TRBJ2-3; 8 nucleotides line up with TRBD2. After removal of 2 bases from V and 4 bases from J, the junction contained 5 bases not matched to a gene. Germline CDR1 is SGHVS and CDR2 is FQNEAQ. The CDR3 consists of 15 residues. The CDR3 is CASSLSGGLSDTQYF. The DNA for the CDR3 is TGTGCCAGCAGCTTATCGGGGGGGCTTTCAGATACGCAGTATTTT. Filled out from reference TRBV7-8 and TRBJ2-3, the complete variable domain reads GAGVSQSPRYKVAKRGQDVALRCDPISGHVSLFWYQQALGQGPEFLTYFQNEAQLDKSGLPSDRFFAERPEGSVSTLKIQRTQQEDSAVYLCASSLSGGLSDTQYFGPGTRLTVL.

The sample holds one count of this clone. The CDR3 nucleotides are TGCGCCGGGAGATTAGGAGACCTTTATGGCTACACCTTC. Its protein is CAGRLGDLYGYTF. The chain combines TRBV10-1 with TRBJ1-2, with D uncertain. V lost 11 bases and J lost 5, with 18 bases in between. Germline CDR1 reads WNHNN; CDR2 reads SYGVQD (reference sequence). The CDR3 spans 13 residues.

V usage is TRBV4-2 and J usage is TRBJ2-2, with a tentative D call TRBD2 (7 bases). This CDR3 has 16 residues. CDR1 and CDR2 (germline): LGHNA, YNFKEQ. Trimming cost V 0 bases and J 5 bases, with 13 bases left between them. The CDR3 is CASSQDLGGHTGELFF. The CDR3 coding sequence is TGTGCCAGCAGCCAAGATCTCGGGGGGCATACCGGGGAGCTGTTTTTT.

The chain joins TRBV18 to TRBJ1-3; no definite D call. CDR1 is KGHSH and CDR2 is LQKENI in the germline V gene. CDR3 size: 15 residues. Between the trimmed V and J ends, which lost 2 bases and 0 bases, there was a span of 8 bases. The CDR3 coding sequence is TGTGCCAGCTCACCAGGGCAGGTCTCTGGAAACACCATATATTTT. Its translation: CASSPGQVSGNTIYF.

CDR3: CASGGRQGVASGNEKLFF. CDR3 bases: TGTGCCAGCGGCGGGCGGCAGGGGGTTGCCTCGGGTAATGAAAAACTGTTTTTT. V usage is TRBV7-6 and J usage is TRBJ1-4; TRBD1 agrees at 7 bases. Trimming took 8 bases from V and 4 from J; bases not matched to a gene: 19. CDR3 length: 18 residues. The germline V gene encodes CDR1 SGHVS and CDR2 FNYEAQ. The entire variable domain, with the rest obtained from reference TRBV7-6 and TRBJ1-4, is as follows: GAGVSQSPRYKVTKRGQDVALRCDPISGHVSLYWYRQALGQGPEFLTYFNYEAQQDKSGLPNDRFSAERPEGSISTLTIQRTEQRDSAMYRCASGGRQGVASGNEKLFFGSGTQLSVL.

V and J are TRBV19 and TRBJ2-7, with D possibly being TRBD1 (6 bases). The germline gives CDR1 LNHDA, CDR2 SQIVND (reference sequence). Trimming removed 6 bases from V and 4 bases from J, with 16 bases in between. The CDR3 consists of 14 residues. The chain's CDR3 is CASRRQEREYEQYF. In nucleotides, the CDR3 is TGTGCCAGTAGAAGACAGGAGAGGGAGTACGAGCAGTACTTC.

The chain uses TRBV10-3 and TRBJ2-1; TRBD2 is a possible D gene (6 bases). V gave up 3 bases and J gave up 3 bases, with 12 bases separating them. The CDR3 contains 15 residues. Germline V gene data show CDR1 as ENHRY and CDR2 as SYGVKD. The CDR3 sequence is CAISEITRGYNEQFF. The CDR3 nucleotides read TGTGCCATCAGTGAAATTACGCGGGGCTACAATGAGCAGTTCTTC.

The chain has TRBV11-3 and TRBJ1-3; D is ambiguous. V dropped 5 bases and J dropped 6 bases, with 14 bases sitting between them. This CDR3 comprises 14 residues. From germline, CDR1 is SGHNT and CDR2 YENEEA. DNA for the CDR3: TGTGCCAGCAGCCGAGGACTTCTTTCAAACACCATATATTTT. It is translated as CASSRGLLSNTIYF.

The V and J genes are TRBV6-6 and TRBJ1-2; tentatively, D is TRBD1 (5 bases). CDR3 length: 16 residues. Trimming removed 2 bases at V and 2 bases at J, with 15 bases between. Looked up from germline, CDR1 is MNHNY and CDR2 is SVGAGI (reference sequence). CDR3 loop: CASSYGVSDINYGYTF. The CDR3 DNA follows: TGTGCCAGCAGTTACGGCGTTTCGGACATAAACTATGGCTACACCTTC.

This chain connects TRBV6-5 to TRBJ2-3, with TRBD2 identical over 8 bases. Germline V lookup: CDR1 MNHEY, CDR2 SVGAGI. The CDR3 runs 16 residues. The J segment lost 2 bases and the V segment lost 0 bases, leaving 4 bases of the junction unmatched. The DNA for the CDR3 is TGTGCCAGCAGTTACTCGACTAGCGCCTACACAGATACGCAGTATTTT. Its translation is CASSYSTSAYTDTQYF.

V usage is TRBV7-6 and J usage is TRBJ1-6; 9 nucleotides line up with TRBD1. This CDR3 region has 16 residues. Per germline, CDR1 SGHVS and CDR2 FNYEAQ. After removal of 5 bases from V and 0 bases from J, the junction contained 2 bases not matched to a gene. CDR3 protein: CASSQTGGSYNSPLHF. The CDR3 nucleotides read TGTGCCAGCAGCCAGACAGGGGGCTCCTATAATTCACCCCTCCACTTT. Variable domain in full (rest from reference TRBV7-6 and TRBJ1-6): GAGVSQSPRYKVTKRGQDVALRCDPISGHVSLYWYRQALGQGPEFLTYFNYEAQQDKSGLPNDRFSAERPEGSISTLTIQRTEQRDSAMYRCASSQTGGSYNSPLHFGNGTRLTVT.

The chain carries TRBV5-1 and TRBJ2-7; the D is unclear. Trimming shortened V by 6 bases and J by 3 bases, and 19 bases separated the two germline ends. The CDR3 is 15 amino acids. Germline V lookup: CDR1 SGHRS, CDR2 YFSETQ. Here the CDR3 reads CASTPGQATLYEQYF. CDR3 DNA sequence: TGCGCCAGCACCCCAGGCCAGGCCACCCTCTACGAGCAGTACTTC.

The chain combines TRBV19 with TRBJ2-7; 7 bases fit TRBD2. Germline V CDR1 and CDR2: LNHDA, SQIVND (reference sequence). The length of the CDR3 is 11 residues. Losses at the gene ends were 7 bases for V and 3 bases for J; bases not matched to a gene: 0. The CDR3 DNA sequence: TGTGCCAGTACTAGCGGCTACGAGCAGTACTTC. This sequence encodes CASTSGYEQYF.

The chain recombines TRBV13 with TRBJ2-7; D is possibly TRBD2 (6 bases). The CDR3 runs to 15 residues. V lost 4 bases to trimming and J lost 6 bases, with 19 bases between them. CDR1 and CDR2 from the germline V gene are PRHDT and FYEKMQ (reference sequence). Written as DNA, the CDR3 is TGTGCCAGCAGCTCCCCCGAGGAGGGGAGGTCCGAGCAGTACTTC. Translation gives CASSSPEEGRSEQYF.

This chain links TRBV6-1 with TRBJ1-5, with 8 bases aligning to TRBD1. This CDR3 region has 15 residues. Per the germline V gene, CDR1 is MNHNS and CDR2 is SASEGT. Germline trimming cut 1 base from V and 5 bases from J; bases unmatched to any gene: 4. The CDR3 region has the DNA TGTGCCAGCAGTGAAGGCAGGGGGCGCGATCAGCCCCAGCATTTT. Translated, it gives CASSEGRGRDQPQHF.

The CDR3 protein is CASSLQGMFENEQFF. The CDR3 DNA is TGTGCCAGCAGCTTACAGGGAATGTTTGAGAATGAGCAGTTCTTC. The chain links TRBV11-3 to TRBJ2-1; tentatively, D is TRBD1 (5 bases). Looked up from germline, CDR1 is SGHNT and CDR2 is YENEEA. There are 15 residues in the CDR3. The V end was cut by 2 bases, the J end by 7 bases, with 15 bases between. The full variable domain, with the rest looked up from reference TRBV11-3 and TRBJ2-1, is EAGVVQSPRYKIIEKKQPVAFWCNPISGHNTLYWYLQNLGQGPELLIRYENEEAVDDSQLPKDRFSAERLKGVDSTLKIQPAELGDSAVYLCASSLQGMFENEQFFGPGTRLTVL.

The chain joins TRBV7-3 to TRBJ2-3; a possible D gene is TRBD2 (5 bases). The CDR3 covers 14 residues. With 5 bases removed from V and 0 bases from J, the gap between germline ends came to 9 bases. Germline CDR1 is SGHTA and CDR2 is FQGTGA. In nucleotides, the CDR3 is TGTGCCAGCAGCACAAGGACTAGCACAGATACGCAGTATTTT. This sequence encodes CASSTRTSTDTQYF. Complete variable domain (other parts from reference TRBV7-3 and TRBJ2-3): GAGVSQTPSNKVTEKGKYVELRCDPISGHTALYWYRQSLGQGPEFLIYFQGTGAADDSGLPNDRFFAVRPEGSVSTLKIQRTERGDSAVYLCASSTRTSTDTQYFGPGTRLTVL.

The rearrangement uses TRBV5-6 and TRBJ2-5, with TRBD2 matching 7 bases. This CDR3 comprises 15 residues. With 2 bases clipped from V and 1 base from J, the junction kept 5 bases outside the gene matches. Germline V lookup: CDR1 SGHDT, CDR2 YYEEEE. This chain's CDR3 is CASSFIVAGQETQYF. In DNA form, the CDR3 reads TGTGCCAGCAGCTTCATAGTAGCGGGCCAAGAGACCCAGTACTTC. Filled out from reference TRBV5-6 and TRBJ2-5, the complete variable domain reads DAGVTQSPTHLIKTRGQQVTLRCSPKSGHDTVSWYQQALGQGPQFIFQYYEEEERQRGNFPDRFSGHQFPNYSSELNVNALLLGDSALYLCASSFIVAGQETQYFGPGTRLLVL.

The chain has TRBV2 and TRBJ2-3; 7 nucleotides match TRBD2. With V trimmed by 6 bases and J by 6 bases, 9 bases remained unmatched. The CDR3 covers 14 residues. Looked up from germline, CDR1 is SNHLY and CDR2 is FYNNEI. CDR3 nucleotides: TGTGCCAGCAGGCTAGCGGAGACGTGGGATACGCAGTATTTT. It yields the protein CASRLAETWDTQYF.

Regarding this clone: Germline and junction disagree at one end, which may indicate a read error. The chain combines TRBV2 with TRBJ1-4, with D hard to call. CDR1 is SNHLY, CDR2 FYNNEI, per germline. This CDR3 has 11 residues. The chain's CDR3 is CASKEEASAHF. In nucleotides, the CDR3 is TGTGCCAGCAAAGAAGAGGCATCGGCCCATTTT.

This clone was detected once. The chain employs TRBV30 and TRBJ2-5, with unresolved D. The length of the CDR3 is 15 residues. Deletions cut 5 bases from V and 5 bases from J, with 21 bases between. Per the germline V gene, CDR1 is GTSNPN and CDR2 is SVGIG (reference sequence). CDR3 sequence reads: CAWGDRGLGFETQYF. For the CDR3, the DNA is TGTGCCTGGGGAGATCGCGGTCTTGGTTTTGAGACCCAGTACTTC.

The CDR3 protein is CASRLRGRLEAFF. CDR3 nucleotide sequence: TGTGCCAGCAGGTTGCGTGGGAGACTTGAAGCTTTCTTT. The J gene is TRBJ1-1, the V gene TRBV6-1; D unclear. CDR1 and CDR2 (germline): MNHNS, SASEGT. V lost 6 bases and J 7 bases, leaving 15 bases between the germline ends. The CDR3 is 13 residues long.